This TCR beta chain was profiled in a study of cytomegalovirus exposure and HLA in healthy donors (dated by TCRdb to 2015 to 2018). Regarding the complete study: An earlier analysis of several hundred of the donors reported more than 250 Gb of sequence data and approximately 110 million unique TCR beta sequences from about 200 million T cells. All discovery cohort repertoires had been generated on a single sequencing platform. Alongside the repertoire data, information on donor age, sex, ethnicity and CMV serostatus was compiled. An earlier analysis of 587 of the donors used high-throughput TCR beta sequencing to judge whether each TCR beta V gene segment behaved as functional or pseudogenic. The study combined high-throughput TCR immunosequencing, statistical association of individual TCRs with disease status, and machine learning to predict cytomegalovirus infection status. Rather than drawing on any new phenotypic data, the later analysis identified candidate immune exposures from TCR beta sequences and the way those sequences occurred across donors. The study used immunosequencing to profile the T cell repertoires of hundreds of subjects and linked those repertoires to cytomegalovirus serostatus. An early release covering some 640 HLA-typed donors comprised about 300 gigabases of sequencing data and 85 million or so unique TCR sequences. Roughly five DR-DQ haplotypes were treated as single units for association and clustering because of strong linkage in the cohort. On average, 235,054 unique TCR beta nucleotide sequences were sequenced per donor among several hundred genotyped donors of the cohort, with roughly 18% of those sequences being non-productive. Typing coverage varied by locus: about 629-640 donors for A, B, C, DRB1 and DQB1; more than 500 for DQA1; more than 600 for DPA1; approximately 490 for DPB1. The study was designed to test whether signatures of past pathogen exposure could be identified by cataloging public T cell receptors. Of the roughly 400 genotyped donors, 80% to 90% were placed in the genetic ancestry cluster associated with self-reported Caucasian donors. Along with the 666-subject first cohort, a separate validation cohort of 120 different subjects was used. To study patterns of TCR occurrence, a later analysis re-analyzed previously published TCR beta repertoires from 650 to 750 donors and added high-resolution HLA genotyping. Genome-wide SNP genotypes for about three fifths of the roughly 700 donors were used in a later genetic analysis, which treated that subset as a discovery cohort. HLA typing covered class I and class II loci at four-digit resolution. Results and caveats for the whole study, not just this receptor: Some IMGT-functional V segments, including TRBV6-2 and TRBV6-3, could not be distinguished by the 87-base-pair reads and were therefore excluded. Three of the identified cytomegalovirus-associated TCR beta chains were confirmed in vitro to be specific for cytomegalovirus antigens. While some public TCRs were present in many individuals, most TCR sequences turned up only very rarely across donors. A cluster of highly shared sequence variants was judged likely to be a technical artifact of the sequencing pipeline. A later analysis found that most CMV-associated TCR beta chains appeared HLA-restricted, with HLA associations seemingly driven largely by CMV exposure. Strong co-occurrence of HLA alleles, especially DR and DQ, made assigning TCR associations to individual alleles difficult. The earlier analysis of about 600 of the donors excluded about 16 rarely observed V segments, including chromosome 9 orphons, because counts were too low. Compared with equally common non-associated chains, HLA-associated TCR beta chains in a later analysis were more clonally expanded and had lower generation probabilities. Because HLA typing was missing for some donors at each locus, association tests included only the typed subset. In the study, around 150 TCR beta chains were listed as associated with cytomegalovirus. CMV serostatus was the only immune exposure information available for the cohort. A further reported finding was that TCR beta sequences accurately predicted the HLA-A and HLA-B alleles for most subjects in the first cohort. In this cohort, only TCR beta chains were sequenced, and detectable features were limited by the absence of alpha or paired-chain data. In a later analysis, over 15,000 TCR beta sequences were associated with specific HLA alleles at a false discovery rate of 0.05. Sequencing depth was assumed to be roughly uniform across donors in the presence/absence analyses, though that assumption may not hold. In a later genetic analysis, a missense DCLRE1C variant was associated with V-gene and J-gene trimming of TCR beta chains, and the association was replicated in an independent cohort. According to a later analysis, TCR association rates differed among HLA loci, with DRB1 alleles showing the most associated TCRs and HLA-C alleles showing the fewest. Correlated functional status among segregating V segments might reflect linkage disequilibrium, but an unknown experimental factor could not be ruled out. The authors suggested that the approach could potentially be extended to other disease states and immunological phenotypes. Several of the top co-occurrence clusters appeared to be linked to parvovirus B19, influenza, CMV and Epstein-Barr virus, according to a later analysis. Cytomegalovirus status was reported to be diagnosed by the classifier with high specificity and sensitivity in both the original and validation cohorts. An earlier analysis of some 590 of the donors showed that most TCR beta V segments appeared in productive rearrangements either about 87% or about 30% of the time, which broadly matched IMGT annotations. According to a later genetic analysis, donors in an Asian-associated ancestry cluster had fewer N-insertions in productive TCRs than the approximately 670-donor mean.

Sequences GTSNPN (CDR1) and SVGIG (CDR2) are obtained from the germline V gene (reference sequence). The CDR3 measures 13 amino acids from cysteine to phenylalanine. Only the CDR3 part of the read is kept: 39 bases, read in frame from the first base. V has 1 base trimmed and J has 3 bases trimmed; junction bases matching no gene number 2. The cohort comprised 710 or so healthy bone marrow donors. At the time of sampling, all cohort members were nominally healthy, though unrecorded immune exposures were likely present. The donor tested CMV seropositive and was one of the 289 seropositive cohort members. A peripheral blood sample was collected from each donor, and TCR beta sequencing was performed on peripheral blood mononuclear cells. Genomic DNA was extracted from the blood cell samples with the Qiagen DNeasy Blood Extraction Kit. Preparation of the library involved the immunoSEQ multiplex PCR assay. The multiplex PCR relied on a mix of 60 forward primers for TCR Vbeta segments and 13 reverse primers for TCR Jbeta segments. A multiplex PCR assay on genomic DNA amplified the CDR3 region of rearranged TCR beta genes. Amplified TCR beta libraries were sequenced as 87-base-pair reads on the Illumina HiSeq System. The source study handled its data this way. In a later analysis, tens of millions of unique TCR beta chains were counted across the approximately 620 repertoires, and about 10 million of these chains were shared by at least two donors. Raw reads were error-corrected and collapsed into unique sequences with a nearest-neighbor algorithm that merged closely related sequences to remove PCR and sequencing errors. Alignment of CDR3 sequences to IMGT reference sequences was used to assign V, D and J gene segments. Each retained sequence needed at least a six-nucleotide match to both a V gene segment and a J gene segment. A rearrangement was called productive if the CDR3 had no stop codons and remained in frame with V and J, and every other rearrangement was called non-productive. Following IMGT convention, CDR3 was defined as the stretch from the second conserved V-encoded cysteine to the conserved J-encoded phenylalanine. In an earlier analysis of roughly 610 of the donors, sequences lacking an unambiguous match to a single V gene segment were excluded. In an earlier analysis of several hundred of the donors, V segments were called functional above 56.7% productive rearrangements and were called segregating when the between-donor standard deviation exceeded 5%. A statistical classification framework was developed to diagnose cytomegalovirus status using the catalog of TCR beta chain sequences. In a later analysis, TCR nucleotide sequences were compared against IMGT/GENE-DB human TR gene sequences so that V and J genes could be assigned. Using the TCRdist pipeline, a later analysis assigned CDR3 sequences along with most-parsimonious VDJ recombination scenarios. A later analysis defined each TCR beta chain by its CDR3 amino acid sequence plus V-gene family, and excluded reads lacking a unique V-gene family. A later analysis removed 592 highly shared, low-generation-probability nucleotide sequences to deal with suspected cross-contamination and a sequencing artifact. A later analysis calculated a clonal expansion index for each public chain from normalized within-repertoire ranks of inferred template counts. A later analysis computed generation probabilities with a VDJ recombination model fitted to out-of-frame rearrangements, and checked the results against IGoR. In a later analysis, hypergeometric tests were used to score TCR-TCR, TCR-HLA and TCR-CMV co-occurrence, with a repertoire-size bias correction applied to TCR pairs. A later analysis estimated false discovery rates by permuting HLA or CMV assignments 20 times. In a later analysis, co-occurring TCRs were grouped with DBSCAN, and TCRdist sequence similarity was added when clustering was performed within HLA-allele-positive subsets. For co-occurrence clustering, repertoires with fewer than 30,000 or more than 120,000 public chains were excluded, along with roughly five repertoires with anomalous nucleotide sharing. TCRdb stores this immuneACCESS table with in-frame sequences only. Part of the clones is absent; in the studies checked, under half of the shortfall reflects unresolved V genes, and no reason is known for the rest. The D gene and trimming were derived from the DNA, and the V and J assignments and clone size from that table. The sample includes approximately 110,000 clones, with 65% to 80% observed a single time. More than 4.5% of the sample is taken by the ten largest.

With respect to this clone: Its binding antigen is unknown. Base qualities were left out, and no much larger clone turns up one base away.

The sample was PBMCs. This receptor chain uses TRBV30 and TRBJ2-7, and 8 junction bases match TRBD1. This receptor was obtained from a female donor in good health and CMV-seropositive. The CDR3 region: CAWSGTGLYEQYF. The DNA sequence is as follows: TGTGCCTGGAGTGGGACAGGGCTCTACGAGCAGTACTTC.